This T cell receptor beta chain appears in the sequencing data of a study of cytomegalovirus exposure and HLA in healthy donors. Study information: Counted in an early data release were 75 million to 85 million unique TCRs from HLA-typed donors. Study-level results: In a later analysis, a missense DCLRE1C variant was linked to TCR beta V- and J-gene trimming. Researchers reported that three CMV-associated chains were confirmed in vitro as CMV antigen-specific.

CDR1 SNHLY and CDR2 FYNNEI come from the germline V gene. The CDR3 is made up of 12 amino acids. Between the trimmed V and J ends, which lost 7 bases and 7 bases, there was a span of 13 bases. In regard to this clone: Its antigen is not known.

Donors had nominal health at sampling but likely had unrecorded immune exposures. The PCR used 60 Vbeta and 13 Jbeta primers. Generated by immunoSEQ multiplex PCR, the TCRdb table keeps only in-frame clones and is missing some. The table lists 130,000 or so clones, less than 80% of them singletons. This receptor was identified in a female donor in good health and CMV-seropositive. The gene calls are TRBV2 and TRBJ1-1, with D tentatively TRBD1 (6 bases). The sample was PBMCs. The CDR3 spells CASIQQGGEAFF. CDR3 DNA sequence: TGTGCCAGCATACAACAGGGCGGTGAAGCTTTCTTT.